A single sample is the source of the 5 T cell receptor beta chains below, sequenced in a study of cytomegalovirus exposure and HLA in healthy donors. Primers: 60 Vbeta forward and 13 Jbeta reverse. The table came from immunoSEQ multiplex PCR; TCRdb's copy has only in-frame clones and leaves some out. The sample consists of some 190,000 clones, 80% of them appearing once. Sequenced: PBMCs. The source is a girl between 5 and 17 years old in good health and CMV-seropositive.

This chain joins TRBV9 and TRBJ2-3; D is perhaps TRBD2 (6 bases). This CDR3 spans 16 amino acids. Germline V lookup: CDR1 SGDLS, CDR2 YYNGEE. V shed 2 bases and J shed 3 bases, with 16 bases lying between them. CDR3 region: CASSVGAGRLTDTQYF. In DNA form, the CDR3 reads TGTGCCAGCAGCGTTGGTGCGGGACGACTAACAGATACGCAGTATTTT. Full variable domain (remainder filled in from reference TRBV9 and TRBJ2-3): DSGVTQTPKHLITATGQRVTLRCSPRSGDLSVYWYQQSLDQGLQFLIQYYNGEERAKGNILERFSAQQFPDLHSELNLSSLELGDSALYFCASSVGAGRLTDTQYFGPGTRLTVL.

This clone has just one count. The chain is built from TRBV4-1 and TRBJ2-7; a possible D gene is TRBD2 (6 bases). Deletions cut 0 bases from V and 2 bases from J, with 14 bases between. Germline CDR1 MGHRA, CDR2 YSYEKL. This CDR3 has 16 residues. CDR3 nucleotides: TGCGCCAGCAGCCAAGATTGGGCGGGACCACCCTACGAGCAGTACTTC. Its protein product is CASSQDWAGPPYEQYF.

The rearrangement joins TRBV10-3 to TRBJ1-2; D call uncertain. The CDR3 is 13 residues long. V lost 6 bases and J lost 8, with 16 bases in between. Germline CDR1 ENHRY, CDR2 SYGVKD. CDR3: CAISADPAGGYTF. DNA of the CDR3: TGTGCCATCAGCGCAGACCCTGCAGGAGGCTACACCTTC.

DNA of the CDR3: TGTGCCAGCAGCTTACGCGGGATGGGCCTCCACGAGCAGTACTTC. Translation: CASSLRGMGLHEQYF. The V and J genes are TRBV11-2 and TRBJ2-7, with D maybe TRBD2 (6 bases). Germline CDR1 reads SGHAT; CDR2 reads FQNNGV. Trimming removed 2 bases at V and 5 bases at J, with 16 bases between. This CDR3 has 15 amino acids.

The CDR3 DNA reads TGCGCCAGCAGCCAAGAGCCCCCCTTACTAGAAAGGAATGAGCAGTTCTTC. Residues: CASSQEPPLLERNEQFF. The V gene is TRBV4-3, the J gene TRBJ2-1, with D possibly TRBD2 on 5 matching bases. Germline V lookup: CDR1 LGHNA, CDR2 YSLEER. V was cut by 0 bases and J by 7 bases, with 19 bases left in between. The CDR3 is made up of 17 amino acids.